Reported below is one T cell receptor beta chain. V shed 8 bases and J 3 bases; nucleotides not matched to a gene: 7. Germline values: CDR1 MRHNA, CDR2 SNTAGT. The CDR3 spans 16 residues. The sample originates from a study of blood T cell repertoires in COVID-19. Overall study context: Sources were T cells, B-cell-depleted T cells, or PBMCs; the material itself was cDNA or gDNA.

Original data processing: Estimated nucleated cell counts came from reference gene primer amplification. Libraries were prepared by immunoSEQ multiplex PCR; TCRdb keeps only in-frame clonotypes and omits some of them. Clone size and the V and J calls come from that table; the DNA yielded D and trimming. The sample shows 170,000 or so clones, 85% to 90% of them seen only once. The sequencing input was peripheral blood. This clonotype was sampled from a middle-aged man with active or convalescent COVID-19. The gene calls are TRBV6-4 and TRBJ2-3; 14 bases fit TRBD2. The CDR3 nucleotides read TGTGCCAGCCAGCCGACTAGCGGGGGGGCAACAGATACGCAGTATTTT. Translating gives CASQPTSGGATDTQYF.